These T cell receptor beta chains were read from a single sample in a study of neoadjuvant nivolumab and ipilimumab in lung cancer. Profiled with immunoSEQ multiplex PCR; TCRdb holds only in-frame clones, not every one. The data contain 3,900 or so clones, about 79% of them singletons. Source: peripheral blood, taken after neoadjuvant nivolumab, alone or with ipilimumab, at or shortly before surgery. The receptors were sampled from an adult with non-small cell lung cancer. The CDR3 runs from the conserved cysteine through the conserved F or W. The D gene is left open where the match is weak. Rows give clone size only sometimes, using once, few, many, or a class for an expanded clone.

abundance: .
d_gene: .
j_gene: TRBJ2-7
v_gene: TRBV4-3
CDR3aa: CASSQNQGSSEQYF
CDR3nt: TGCGCCAGCAGCCAGAACCAGGGTTCCTCCGAGCAGTACTTC

abundance: .
d_gene: TRBD1
j_gene: TRBJ2-5
v_gene: TRBV5-8
CDR3aa: CASSTGQGVYETQYF
CDR3nt: TGTGCCAGCAGCACGGGACAGGGGGTTTACGAGACCCAGTACTTC

abundance: .
d_gene: TRBD2
j_gene: TRBJ2-1
v_gene: TRBV5-4
CDR3aa: CASRGTSGRGFNEQFF
CDR3nt: TGTGCCAGCAGAGGGACTAGCGGGAGGGGATTCAATGAGCAGTTCTTC

abundance: .
d_gene: .
j_gene: TRBJ2-3
v_gene: TRBV27
CDR3aa: CASSLSNPTPRRGDTQYF
CDR3nt: TGTGCCAGCAGTTTATCGAACCCTACGCCTCGCAGGGGAGATACGCAGTATTTT

abundance: .
d_gene: .
j_gene: TRBJ2-5
v_gene: TRBV30
CDR3aa: CAWSSGDQQGETQYF
CDR3nt: TGTGCCTGGAGTTCAGGGGACCAACAGGGAGAGACCCAGTACTTC

abundance: few
d_gene: .
j_gene: TRBJ2-3
v_gene: TRBV5-1
CDR3aa: CASSLGGPSTDTQYF
CDR3nt: TGCGCCAGCAGCCTTGGGGGCCCTAGCACAGATACGCAGTATTTT

abundance: .
d_gene: .
j_gene: TRBJ2-1
v_gene: TRBV5-5
CDR3aa: CASSLDPYNEQFF
CDR3nt: TGTGCCAGCAGCTTGGACCCCTACAATGAGCAGTTCTTC

abundance: .
d_gene: .
j_gene: TRBJ2-2
v_gene: TRBV19
CDR3aa: CASSIIRPGTNTGELFF
CDR3nt: TGTGCCAGTAGTATTATTCGGCCCGGGACAAACACCGGGGAGCTGTTTTTT

abundance: .
d_gene: .
j_gene: TRBJ2-6
v_gene: TRBV19
CDR3aa: CASSITRSSGANVLTF
CDR3nt: TGTGCCAGTAGTATAACCCGCAGCTCTGGGGCCAACGTCCTGACTTTC

abundance: .
d_gene: TRBD1
j_gene: TRBJ1-4
v_gene: TRBV6-1
CDR3aa: CASRGQGANEKLFF
CDR3nt: TGTGCCAGCAGGGGACAGGGCGCAAATGAAAAACTGTTTTTT

abundance: few
d_gene: .
j_gene: TRBJ1-4
v_gene: TRBV2
CDR3aa: CASITGLTNEKLFF
CDR3nt: TGTGCCAGCATAACGGGGTTAACTAATGAAAAACTGTTTTTT